This T cell receptor (beta chain) was identified in a study of neurological immune-mediated disorders. Healthy control samples came from blood bank volunteers in Maryland, USA. Synthesis of cDNA was carried out by template-switch 5'RACE. The reaction used 10-nucleotide random UMIs. TCRdb called the 5' RACE reads again in MiXCR, with one record for every CDR3 protein. The table lists 55,000 to 70,000 distinct CDR3 sequences, more than 9.5% of them singletons, with roughly 1.9% in the top ten. Study-level findings and limits: The absence of any CDR3 amino acid sequence shared by expanded clones across subjects suggests that repertoires were private in all groups.

CDR3 size: 14 residues. The germline CDR1 and CDR2 sequences are DFQATT and SNEGSKA (reference sequence). Trimming took 2 bases from V and 3 from J; bases not matched to a gene: 4. This clonotype was counted at least ten times. Its antigen is unidentified. This TCR came from a man between 60 and 75 years old in good health. The J gene is TRBJ2-1, the V gene TRBV20-1; 7 nucleotides match TRBD1. Sequencing used PBMCs. The CDR3, as DNA: TGCAGTGCTAGACCGACAGGGAACTACAATGAGCAGTTCTTC. Amino acid sequence: CSARPTGNYNEQFF.